The rows below give T cell receptor beta chains drawn from one sample of a study of cytomegalovirus exposure and HLA in healthy donors. TCRdb keeps only in-frame clones here, not all; method: immunoSEQ multiplex PCR. This sample has under 80,000 clones; around 67% occur once, and the top ten carry approximately 2%. Sequenced sample: PBMCs. The source of these receptors is a woman aged 25 to 45 in good health and CMV-seronegative. The CDR3 runs from the conserved cysteine through the conserved F or W. A D gene is named only where the DNA matches it firmly. Size is stated for part of the rows, as once, few or many counts, or as a class when the clone is expanded.

J: TRBJ2-7; V: TRBV14; size: NA; D: TRBD2; CDR3: CASSDPSGGTYEQYF; DNA: TGTGCCAGCAGCGACCCTAGCGGGGGGACCTACGAGCAGTACTTC
J: TRBJ2-3; V: TRBV7-2; size: NA; D: NA; CDR3: CASSLGAPDTQYF; DNA: TGTGCCAGCAGCTTAGGGGCCCCAGATACGCAGTATTTT
J: TRBJ2-3; V: TRBV18; size: few; D: NA; CDR3: CASSPGADGDTQYF; DNA: TGTGCCAGCTCACCAGGGGCAGACGGGGATACGCAGTATTTT
J: TRBJ2-3; V: TRBV10-3; size: NA; D: NA; CDR3: CAISELVGTSTDTQYF; DNA: TGTGCCATCAGTGAGTTGGTGGGGACTAGCACAGATACGCAGTATTTT
J: TRBJ1-1; V: TRBV5-1; size: few; D: NA; CDR3: CASSNTPGGAHAFF; DNA: TGCGCCAGCAGCAATACGCCTGGGGGGGCTCATGCTTTCTTT
J: TRBJ1-2; V: TRBV18; size: few; D: TRBD1; CDR3: CASSRTGANYGYTF; DNA: TGTGCCAGCTCTCGGACAGGGGCAAACTATGGCTACACCTTC
J: TRBJ1-1; V: TRBV6-1; size: few; D: NA; CDR3: CASSPTRGGPSEAFF; DNA: TGTGCCAGCAGCCCAACCAGAGGGGGACCTTCTGAAGCTTTCTTT
J: TRBJ2-7; V: TRBV7-2; size: NA; D: TRBD2; CDR3: CASSLGPTAGGLSYEQYF; DNA: TGTGCCAGCAGCTTAGGGCCGACGGCGGGGGGCCTCTCCTACGAGCAGTACTTC
J: TRBJ1-2; V: TRBV13; size: NA; D: TRBD1; CDR3: CASSKGVQGARGYTF; DNA: TGTGCCAGCAGCAAGGGGGTACAGGGGGCGCGGGGCTACACCTTC
J: TRBJ1-5; V: TRBV11-2; size: NA; D: NA; CDR3: CASSLEQGPNQPQHF; DNA: TGTGCCAGCAGCTTAGAGCAGGGGCCGAATCAGCCCCAGCATTTT
J: TRBJ2-7; V: TRBV4-1; size: NA; D: NA; CDR3: CASSQAQEKYEQYF; DNA: TGCGCCAGCAGCCAAGCACAGGAGAAATACGAGCAGTACTTC
J: TRBJ2-2; V: TRBV7-3; size: once; D: NA; CDR3: CASSLAGSNTGELFF; DNA: TGTGCCAGCAGCTTAGCGGGGTCGAACACCGGGGAGCTGTTTTTT
J: TRBJ1-2; V: TRBV21-1; size: NA; D: NA; CDR3: CASSGATGNYGYTF; DNA: TGTGCCAGCAGCGGAGCGACAGGCAACTATGGCTACACCTTC
J: TRBJ1-5; V: TRBV5-3; size: NA; D: TRBD1; CDR3: CASSAGGNSNQPQHF; DNA: TGTGCCAGCAGCGCAGGGGGCAACAGCAATCAGCCCCAGCATTTT
J: TRBJ2-2; V: TRBV11-2; size: NA; D: NA; CDR3: CASSSSQNRGAVF; DNA: TGTGCCAGCAGCTCGTCCCAAAACCGGGGAGCTGTTTTT
J: TRBJ1-4; V: TRBV11-2; size: NA; D: NA; CDR3: CASSLGAYSTNEKLFF; DNA: TGTGCCAGCAGCTTAGGAGCCTATTCAACTAATGAAAAACTGTTTTTT
J: TRBJ2-1; V: TRBV6-6; size: NA; D: NA; CDR3: CASRSDKWREQFF; DNA: TGTGCCAGCAGATCAGACAAGTGGCGAGAGCAGTTCTTC
J: TRBJ2-2; V: TRBV7-9; size: NA; D: TRBD2; CDR3: CSSSLALTSGDTGELFF; DNA: TGTTCCAGCAGCTTAGCGCTTACTAGCGGGGACACCGGGGAGCTGTTTTTT
J: TRBJ2-3; V: TRBV4-2; size: NA; D: NA; CDR3: CASSQDQPSGTDTQYF; DNA: TGTGCCAGCAGCCAAGATCAACCCAGCGGCACAGATACGCAGTATTTT
J: TRBJ2-7; V: TRBV6-6; size: NA; D: TRBD2; CDR3: CASSPGGWLGNEQYF; DNA: TGTGCCAGCAGTCCGGGGGGATGGCTTGGCAACGAGCAGTACTTC
J: TRBJ1-2; V: TRBV30; size: NA; D: NA; CDR3: CAWTRYRINYGYTF; DNA: TGTGCCTGGACGCGATACAGGATTAACTATGGCTACACCTTC
J: TRBJ1-1; V: TRBV19; size: NA; D: TRBD1; CDR3: CASSIRGREMNTEAFF; DNA: TGTGCCAGTAGTATAAGGGGGCGTGAGATGAACACTGAAGCTTTCTTT
J: TRBJ2-7; V: TRBV29-1; size: NA; D: NA; CDR3: CSVELGGGNSYEQYF; DNA: TGCAGCGTTGAATTGGGCGGGGGCAACTCCTACGAGCAGTACTTC
J: TRBJ1-1; V: TRBV18; size: NA; D: NA; CDR3: CASSPPPPVNTEAFF; DNA: TGTGCCAGCTCACCACCGCCTCCGGTAAACACTGAAGCTTTCTTT
J: TRBJ2-7; V: TRBV6-5; size: NA; D: NA; CDR3: CASSQFFSYEQYF; DNA: TGTGCCAGCAGTCAGTTTTTTTCCTACGAGCAGTACTTC
J: TRBJ2-5; V: TRBV30; size: NA; D: NA; CDR3: CAWRRQRGTQYF; DNA: TGTGCCTGGAGACGCCAGAGAGGGACCCAGTACTTC
J: TRBJ1-1; V: TRBV27; size: NA; D: TRBD1; CDR3: CASSWDRGRTEAFF; DNA: TGTGCCAGCAGTTGGGACAGGGGGCGAACTGAAGCTTTCTTT
J: TRBJ1-2; V: TRBV5-5; size: NA; D: TRBD1; CDR3: CASSLDRAYGYTF; DNA: TGTGCCAGCAGTCTGGACAGGGCTTATGGCTACACCTTC
J: TRBJ2-3; V: TRBV6-5; size: NA; D: TRBD2; CDR3: CASSSGLGGDTQYF; DNA: TGTGCCAGCAGCTCAGGACTAGGTGGAGATACGCAGTATTTT
J: TRBJ1-2; V: TRBV30; size: NA; D: TRBD1; CDR3: CAWSVGTVYGYTF; DNA: TGTGCCTGGAGTGTCGGGACAGTCTATGGCTACACCTTC
J: TRBJ2-5; V: TRBV5-1; size: NA; D: NA; CDR3: CASSLEGSGQETQYF; DNA: TGCGCCAGCAGCTTGGAGGGGAGCGGGCAAGAGACCCAGTACTTC